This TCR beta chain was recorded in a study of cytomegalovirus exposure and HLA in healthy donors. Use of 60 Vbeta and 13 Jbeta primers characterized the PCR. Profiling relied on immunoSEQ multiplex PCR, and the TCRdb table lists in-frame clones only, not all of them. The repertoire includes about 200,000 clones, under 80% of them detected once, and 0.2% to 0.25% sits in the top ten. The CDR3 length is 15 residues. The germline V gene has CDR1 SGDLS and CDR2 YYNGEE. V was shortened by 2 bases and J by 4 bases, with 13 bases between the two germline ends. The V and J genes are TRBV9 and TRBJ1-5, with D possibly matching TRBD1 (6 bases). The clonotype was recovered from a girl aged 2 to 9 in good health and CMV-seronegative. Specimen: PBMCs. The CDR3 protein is CASSVGGAGNQPQHF. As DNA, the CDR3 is TGTGCCAGCAGCGTGGGGGGGGCAGGAAATCAGCCCCAGCATTTT. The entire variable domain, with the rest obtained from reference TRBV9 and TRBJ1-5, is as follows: DSGVTQTPKHLITATGQRVTLRCSPRSGDLSVYWYQQSLDQGLQFLIQYYNGEERAKGNILERFSAQQFPDLHSELNLSSLELGDSALYFCASSVGGAGNQPQHFGDGTRLSIL.